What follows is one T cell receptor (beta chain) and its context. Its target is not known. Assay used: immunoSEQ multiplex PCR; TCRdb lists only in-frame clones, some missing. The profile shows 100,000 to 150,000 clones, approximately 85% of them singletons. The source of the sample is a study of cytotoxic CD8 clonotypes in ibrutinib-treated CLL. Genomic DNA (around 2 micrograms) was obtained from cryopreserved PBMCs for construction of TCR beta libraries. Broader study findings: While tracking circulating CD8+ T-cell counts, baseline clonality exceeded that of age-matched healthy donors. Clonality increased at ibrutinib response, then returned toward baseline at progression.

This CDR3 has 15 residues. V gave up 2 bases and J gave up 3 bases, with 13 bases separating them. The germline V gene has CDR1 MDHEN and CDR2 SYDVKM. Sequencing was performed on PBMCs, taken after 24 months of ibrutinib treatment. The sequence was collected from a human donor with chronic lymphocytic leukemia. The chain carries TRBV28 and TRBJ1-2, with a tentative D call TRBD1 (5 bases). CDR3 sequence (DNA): TGTGCCAGCAGTTTAGGGGGGTCTGGAGACTATGGCTACACCTTC. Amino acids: CASSLGGSGDYGYTF.